Listed below are T cell receptor beta chains from one sample, sequenced in a study of identical twins. From the 5' RACE reads, TCRdb called clonotypes with MiXCR, one entry per CDR3 protein. The table has approximately 890,000 distinct CDR3 sequences, 12% seen once. These data are also associated with another study on yellow fever vaccine responses in identical twins.

The sample consisted of PBMCs. The receptor source for this set is a woman younger than 35 in good health. The CDR3 runs from the conserved cysteine through the conserved F or W. Each record gives: D gene, V gene, J gene, CDR3 protein. The D gene is left open where the match is weak.

TRBD1	TRBV5-1	TRBJ1-2	CASSSNRGLRPNYGYTF
TRBD1	TRBV28	TRBJ2-5	CASSLFRDRGEETQYF
NA	TRBV6-1	TRBJ1-2	CASRGRGDLDGLYGYTF
NA	TRBV29-1	TRBJ2-3	CSVDQEMATDTQYF
NA	TRBV28	TRBJ2-1	CASSLYLTGEAWGYNEQFF
TRBD1	TRBV15	TRBJ2-1	CATSASRQGRGFF
TRBD1	TRBV6-6	TRBJ1-1	CASSTGGVTEAFF
NA	TRBV3-1	TRBJ2-1	CASSQGFSSYNEQFF
NA	TRBV12-3/TRBV12-4	TRBJ2-1	CASSFGRGIGIDNEQFF
NA	TRBV27	TRBJ2-1	CASSLALASNANEQFF
NA	TRBV4-2	TRBJ2-1	CASRQVLGQGKSYNEQFF
TRBD2	TRBV7-9	TRBJ2-3	CASSLVAAGLTDTQYF
TRBD2	TRBV7-2	TRBJ2-3	CASSLWPLAGGSDTQYF
NA	TRBV18	TRBJ2-1	CASSPTYGKGNNEQFF
TRBD2	TRBV24-1	TRBJ2-2	CATSEAGLRTGELFF
TRBD1	TRBV24-1	TRBJ2-3	CATSDPTRGRSPDTQYF
NA	TRBV2	TRBJ2-5	CASSVKPGQSQETQYF
NA	TRBV27	TRBJ2-1	CASSTSQGDLYNEQFF
NA	TRBV5-1	TRBJ2-3	CASSLGRSQDTQYF
TRBD2	TRBV20-1	TRBJ2-7	CSARRGGYEQYF
NA	TRBV12-3/TRBV12-4	TRBJ1-1	CASKGWGLNTEAFF
TRBD1	TRBV15	TRBJ1-6	CATSRDRGQGASPLHF
NA	TRBV20-1	TRBJ2-5	CSARDLGSEYQETQYF
NA	TRBV6-1	TRBJ2-1	CASSERPGSSYNEQFF
TRBD2	TRBV6-2/TRBV6-3	TRBJ2-5	CASSGLAVQETQYF
TRBD1	TRBV6-5	TRBJ1-6	CASSYSGGQGSYNSPLHF
TRBD1	TRBV29-1	TRBJ2-5	CSVSGDRGETQYF
TRBD1	TRBV5-1	TRBJ2-7	CASSSTDRGEQYF
NA	TRBV20-1	TRBJ1-1	CSARGQGGTPEAFF
NA	TRBV9	TRBJ2-7	CASSVETNRGEQYF
TRBD1	TRBV2	TRBJ1-6	CANLDRVNSPLHF
NA	TRBV11-3	TRBJ2-1	CASSDTGTQINNEQFF
TRBD2	TRBV7-9	TRBJ2-1	CASSRPGRAPYNEQFF
NA	TRBV10-3	TRBJ2-7	CAISESGGHSYEQYF
NA	TRBV29-1	TRBJ2-5	CSVGLARVETQYF
TRBD2	TRBV12-3/TRBV12-4	TRBJ2-3	CATSGGGTDTQYF
NA	TRBV12-5	TRBJ1-4	CASGLAPRATNEKLFF
NA	TRBV2	TRBJ2-1	CASSERPAYNEQFF